These 21 T cell receptor beta chains were sequenced from one sample in a study of T cell changes during pregnancy in multiple sclerosis. Clones were read by immunoSEQ multiplex PCR, and TCRdb kept only the in-frame ones, dropping some. The sample holds about 40,000 clones, around nine tenths seen once. The sequenced sample was peripheral blood, obtained before pregnancy. The receptor source for this set is a female donor with multiple sclerosis, enrolled in a pregnancy study.

This chain links TRBV30 with TRBJ2-5, with TRBD1 matching 9 bases. This CDR3 is built from 15 residues. CDR1 and CDR2 from the germline V gene are GTSNPN and SVGIG (reference sequence). Unmatched junction bases numbered 8, after V lost 2 bases and J lost 4 bases. DNA of the CDR3: TGTGCCTGGAGTCCGGACAGGGGCCGACGAGAGACCCAGTACTTC. Its translation: CAWSPDRGRRETQYF.

The V gene is TRBV9, the J gene TRBJ1-3; 8 nucleotides line up with TRBD1. The CDR3 sequence is 16 residues long. Germline V gives CDR1 SGDLS, CDR2 YYNGEE. V was pared by 3 bases and J by 0 bases, with 5 bases of the junction left unmatched. DNA of the CDR3: TGTGCCAGCAGCGCCGGACAGGGAAGCTCTGGAAACACCATATATTTT. It encodes CASSAGQGSSGNTIYF.

The chain combines TRBV4-1 with TRBJ2-3; D not certain. The CDR3 runs 15 residues. Germline CDR1 is MGHRA and CDR2 is YSYEKL. Trimming shortened V by 1 base and J by 4 bases, and 12 bases separated the two germline ends. CDR3 in DNA: TGCGCCAGCAGCCAAGTTGAGATTATAGCAGATACGCAGTATTTT. It yields the protein CASSQVEIIADTQYF.

The rearrangement links TRBV10-1 to TRBJ2-3; TRBD2 might be the D (5 bases). CDR1 and CDR2 (germline): WNHNN, SYGVQD (reference sequence). This CDR3 contains 17 residues. Trimming removed 0 bases from V and 4 bases from J, with 17 bases in between. The CDR3 nucleotides read TGCGCCAGCAGTGAGTCGAACCCCGGAGTGGGAGCAGATACGCAGTATTTT. It encodes CASSESNPGVGADTQYF.

The chain carries TRBV27 and TRBJ2-1, with D maybe TRBD1 (5 bases). Germline CDR1 reads MNHEY; CDR2 reads SMNVEV (reference sequence). V was pared by 1 base and J by 5 bases, with 18 bases between. This CDR3 comprises 17 residues. The CDR3, as DNA: TGTGCCAGCAGTTTATTTTCAAGGCCGGACAAAAACAATGAGCAGTTCTTC. This codes for CASSLFSRPDKNNEQFF.

The chain recombines TRBV5-1 with TRBJ2-2; 7 bases are shared with TRBD2. The CDR3 covers 15 residues. The ends lost 0 bases at V and 7 bases at J; junction bases unmatched: 6. CDR1 SGHRS and CDR2 YFSETQ come from the germline V gene. CDR3 amino acids: CASSLDASGGGELFF. In DNA form, the CDR3 reads TGCGCCAGCAGCTTGGATGCTAGCGGAGGCGGGGAGCTGTTTTTT.

The rearrangement links TRBV7-2 to TRBJ2-5; D ambiguous. The CDR3 runs 12 residues. V shed 5 bases and J shed 5 bases, with 9 bases lying between them. Germline CDR1 is SGHTA and CDR2 is FQGNSA. The CDR3 loop reads CASSHYAETQYF. DNA of the CDR3: TGTGCCAGCAGCCACTATGCGGAGACCCAGTACTTC.

This rearrangement joins TRBV30 to TRBJ1-6, with D maybe TRBD1 (5 bases). Between the trimmed V and J ends, which lost 0 bases and 7 bases, there was a span of 16 bases. CDR1 GTSNPN and CDR2 SVGIG come from the germline V gene (reference sequence). The CDR3 extends over 16 amino acids. The chain's CDR3 is CAWSVVGSGGNSPLHF. The CDR3 coding sequence is TGTGCCTGGAGTGTAGTAGGATCGGGGGGAAATTCACCCCTCCACTTT.

This rearrangement joins TRBV5-4 to TRBJ2-2, with 7 bases that match TRBD2. The germline gives CDR1 SGHNT, CDR2 YYREEE (reference sequence). Losses at the gene ends were 3 bases for V and 2 bases for J; bases not matched to a gene: 4. The CDR3 totals 15 residues. For the CDR3, the DNA is TGTGCCAGCAGCTCTGGGACTATCAACACCGGGGAGCTGTTTTTT. Amino acid sequence: CASSSGTINTGELFF.

This clone was counted only a few times. The rearrangement links TRBV5-6 to TRBJ2-2; TRBD2 matches at 7 bases. The CDR3 is 16 residues long. Per germline, CDR1 SGHDT and CDR2 YYEEEE. V shed 3 bases and J 3 bases; nucleotides not matched to a gene: 8. The CDR3 coding sequence is TGTGCCAGCAGCTATGCCGGGACTACCGACACCGGGGAGCTGTTTTTT. Protein sequence: CASSYAGTTDTGELFF.

The V and J genes are TRBV5-6 and TRBJ2-2, with 11 bases identical to TRBD2. CDR3 length: 17 amino acids. V shed 0 bases and J 7 bases; nucleotides not matched to a gene: 8. From germline, CDR1 is SGHDT and CDR2 YYEEEE. In DNA, the CDR3 is TGTGCCAGCAGCTTGGGCGGTACTAGCGGGAGAGTCGGGGAGCTGTTTTTT. Translated, it gives CASSLGGTSGRVGELFF.

This clone was recorded only once. The chain couples TRBV20-1 to TRBJ2-5; weak D call: TRBD1 (5 bases). Germline V gives CDR1 DFQATT, CDR2 SNEGSKA (reference sequence). Trimming cost V 7 bases and J 5 bases, with 11 bases left between them. The length of the CDR3 is 11 residues. The CDR3 nucleotides read TGCAGTGTCACAGGACCGGAGACCCAGTACTTC. Its protein is CSVTGPETQYF.

The chain carries TRBV5-4 and TRBJ2-2, with TRBD2 matching 11 bases. The CDR3 is 17 residues long. V trimming: 5 bases; J trimming: 2 bases; junction bases outside the gene matches: 8. Germline values: CDR1 SGHNT, CDR2 YYREEE (reference sequence). CDR3 DNA sequence: TGTGCCAGCAGGAGGGGGCTAGCGGGAGGAAACACCGGGGAGCTGTTTTTT. Amino acids: CASRRGLAGGNTGELFF.

This sequence joins TRBV25-1 and TRBJ2-5; 7 nucleotides line up with TRBD2. J lost 3 bases, V lost 3 bases, and 7 bases had no gene match. The CDR3 has 15 amino acids. Germline V CDR1 and CDR2: MGHDK, SYGVNS. CDR3 protein: CASSDLVLAEETQYF. DNA of the CDR3: TGTGCCAGCAGTGATCTCGTCCTAGCGGAAGAGACCCAGTACTTC.

The chain joins TRBV4-3 to TRBJ2-7; 7 nucleotides line up with TRBD1. The CDR3 consists of 14 residues. Germline CDR1 and CDR2: LGHNA and YSLEER. Losses at the gene ends were 1 base for V and 4 bases for J; bases not matched to a gene: 4. As DNA, the CDR3 is TGCGCCAGCAGCCAAGCGGGGACAGATTACGAGCAGTACTTC. This translates into CASSQAGTDYEQYF.

This chain connects TRBV6-1 to TRBJ2-1; no definite D call. The CDR3 is made up of 14 amino acids. Germline V lookup: CDR1 MNHNS, CDR2 SASEGT. Trimming removed 5 bases from V and 6 bases from J, with 14 bases in between. CDR3 region: CASSTGPRVNEQFF. As DNA, the CDR3 is TGTGCCAGCAGTACGGGTCCTCGTGTCAATGAGCAGTTCTTC.

The chain uses TRBV13 and TRBJ2-7; D ambiguous. Trimming stripped 1 base from V and 1 base from J, with 5 bases between. CDR1 and CDR2 from the germline V gene are PRHDT and FYEKMQ (reference sequence). The CDR3 runs 13 residues. This chain's CDR3 is CASSLEASYEQYF. Here the CDR3 DNA reads TGTGCCAGCAGCTTAGAAGCTTCCTACGAGCAGTACTTC.

With regard to this clone: At one boundary the junction diverges from the germline segment, which might be a read error. This chain uses TRBV6-1 with TRBJ2-7; TRBD2 agrees at 7 bases. The CDR3 totals 18 residues. The germline CDR1 and CDR2 sequences are MNHNS and SASEGT. The CDR3 protein is CASNEGRRNGLAVYEQYF. The CDR3 DNA reads TGTGCCAGCAATGAAGGGAGGAGGAACGGGCTAGCGGTCTACGAGCAGTACTTC.

This chain uses TRBV9 with TRBJ2-2; D call uncertain. Germline values: CDR1 SGDLS, CDR2 YYNGEE. This CDR3 has 14 amino acids. Trimming removed 4 bases at V and 2 bases at J, with 9 bases between. The CDR3 loop is CASSSRSNTGELFF. CDR3 nucleotides: TGTGCCAGCAGCTCCCGGTCTAACACCGGGGAGCTGTTTTTT.

The genes are TRBV12-5 and TRBJ2-1; a possible D gene is TRBD2 (6 bases). The V gene lost 5 bases and the J gene lost 0 bases, with 17 bases spanning the gap. The germline V gene has CDR1 LGHNT and CDR2 FRNRAP. This CDR3 is 17 amino acids long. The CDR3 loop is CASGASPGTDSYNEQFF. CDR3 DNA sequence: TGTGCTAGTGGTGCCAGCCCCGGGACTGACTCCTACAATGAGCAGTTCTTC.

The V call is TRBV5-4, the J call TRBJ2-3; 13 bases are shared with TRBD2. The CDR3 totals 16 residues. Trimming cost V 2 bases and J 4 bases; bases outside gene matches: 4. The germline V gene has CDR1 SGHNT and CDR2 YYREEE (reference sequence). CDR3 DNA sequence: TGTGCCAGCAGCTTAAGACTAGCGGGAGGCCCAGATACGCAGTATTTT. It encodes CASSLRLAGGPDTQYF. Supplemented by reference TRBV5-4 and TRBJ2-3, the full variable domain reads ETGVTQSPTHLIKTRGQQVTLRCSSQSGHNTVSWYQQALGQGPQFIFQYYREEENGRGNFPPRFSGLQFPNYSSELNVNALELDDSALYLCASSLRLAGGPDTQYFGPGTRLTVL.